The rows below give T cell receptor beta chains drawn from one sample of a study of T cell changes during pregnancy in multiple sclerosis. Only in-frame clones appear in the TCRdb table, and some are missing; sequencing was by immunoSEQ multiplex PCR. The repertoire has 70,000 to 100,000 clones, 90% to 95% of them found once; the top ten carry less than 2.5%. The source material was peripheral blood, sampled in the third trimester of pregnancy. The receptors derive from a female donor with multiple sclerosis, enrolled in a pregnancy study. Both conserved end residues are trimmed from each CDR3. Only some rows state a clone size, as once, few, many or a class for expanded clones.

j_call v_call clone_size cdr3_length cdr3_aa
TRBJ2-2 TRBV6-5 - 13 ASSQTTTNTGELF
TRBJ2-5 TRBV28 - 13 ASRGIQGTQETQY
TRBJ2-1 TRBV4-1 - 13 ASRLTESSYNEQF
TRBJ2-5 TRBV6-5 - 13 ASSQLAGVSETQY
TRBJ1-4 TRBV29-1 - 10 SVGRVRGELF
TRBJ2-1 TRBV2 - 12 ASSDLQGVGEQF
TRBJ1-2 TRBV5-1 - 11 ASRWEGDYGYT
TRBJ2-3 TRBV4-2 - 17 ASSQGGGLLAGLTDTQY
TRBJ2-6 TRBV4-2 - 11 ASSQGQLNVLT
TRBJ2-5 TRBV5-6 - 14 ASSLGTGQAGETQY
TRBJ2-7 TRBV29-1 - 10 SVGLGMYEQY
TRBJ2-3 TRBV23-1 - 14 ASSQFKRISTDTQY
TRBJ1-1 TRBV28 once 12 ASSFRPDSTEAF
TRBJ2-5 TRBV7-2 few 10 ASSFDQETQY
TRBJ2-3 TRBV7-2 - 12 ASSWTSSTDTQY
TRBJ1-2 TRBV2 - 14 ASPPGQANANYGYT
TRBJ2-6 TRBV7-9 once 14 ASSFQGVSGANVLT
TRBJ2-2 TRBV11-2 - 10 ASSSNTGELF
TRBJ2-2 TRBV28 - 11 ASSLGLPGELF
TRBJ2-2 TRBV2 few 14 ASRPESGSGTGELF
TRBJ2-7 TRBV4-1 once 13 ASSHAVERLYEQY
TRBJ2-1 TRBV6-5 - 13 ASSPLAGIYNEQF